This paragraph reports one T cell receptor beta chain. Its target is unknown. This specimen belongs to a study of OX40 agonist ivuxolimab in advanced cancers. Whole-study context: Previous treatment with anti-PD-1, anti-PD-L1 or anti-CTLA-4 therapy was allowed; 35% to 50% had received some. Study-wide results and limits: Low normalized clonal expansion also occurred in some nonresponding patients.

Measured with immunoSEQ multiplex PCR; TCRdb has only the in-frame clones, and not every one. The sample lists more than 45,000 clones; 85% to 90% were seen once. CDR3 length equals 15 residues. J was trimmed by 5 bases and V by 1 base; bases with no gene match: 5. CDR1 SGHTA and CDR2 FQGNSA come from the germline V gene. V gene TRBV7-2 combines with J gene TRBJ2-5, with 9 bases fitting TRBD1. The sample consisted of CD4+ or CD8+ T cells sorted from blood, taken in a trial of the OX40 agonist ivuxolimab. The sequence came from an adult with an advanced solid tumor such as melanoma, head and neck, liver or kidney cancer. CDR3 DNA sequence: TGTGCCAGCAGCTTAGAACAGGGGGCGCGGGAGACCCAGTACTTC. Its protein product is CASSLEQGARETQYF.